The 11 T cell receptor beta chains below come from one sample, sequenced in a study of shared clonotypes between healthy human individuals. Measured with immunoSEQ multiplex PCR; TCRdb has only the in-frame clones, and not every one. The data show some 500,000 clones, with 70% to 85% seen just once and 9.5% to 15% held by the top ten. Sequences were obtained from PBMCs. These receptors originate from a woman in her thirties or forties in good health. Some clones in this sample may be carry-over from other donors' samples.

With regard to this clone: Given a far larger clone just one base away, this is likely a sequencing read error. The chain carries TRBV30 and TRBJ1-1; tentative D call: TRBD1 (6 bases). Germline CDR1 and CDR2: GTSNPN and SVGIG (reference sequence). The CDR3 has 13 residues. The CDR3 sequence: CTWSLGGGTEAFF. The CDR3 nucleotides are TGTACCTGGAGCTTAGGGGGAGGCACTGAAGCTTTCTTT.

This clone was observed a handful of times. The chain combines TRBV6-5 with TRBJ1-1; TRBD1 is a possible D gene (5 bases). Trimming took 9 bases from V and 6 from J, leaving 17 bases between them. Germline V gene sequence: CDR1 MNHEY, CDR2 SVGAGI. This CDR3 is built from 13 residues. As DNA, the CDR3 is TGTGCCAGACCCCGGTCAGGGTCCTCTGAAGCTTTCTTT. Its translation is CARPRSGSSEAFF.

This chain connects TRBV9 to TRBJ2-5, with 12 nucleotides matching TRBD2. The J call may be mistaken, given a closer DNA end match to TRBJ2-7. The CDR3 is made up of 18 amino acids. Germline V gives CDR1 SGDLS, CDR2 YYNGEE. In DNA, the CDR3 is TGTGCCAGCAGCGTAGCCCCCTATGGACTAGCGGGAACCTACGAGCAGTACTTC. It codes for CASSVAPYGLAGTYEQYF.

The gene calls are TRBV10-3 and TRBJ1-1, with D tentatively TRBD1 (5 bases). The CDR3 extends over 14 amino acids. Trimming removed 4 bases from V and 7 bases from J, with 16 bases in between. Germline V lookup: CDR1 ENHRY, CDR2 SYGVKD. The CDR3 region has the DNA TGTGCCATCAGTGCCACCTCGCGGCAGGGTGAAGCTTTCTTT. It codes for CAISATSRQGEAFF.

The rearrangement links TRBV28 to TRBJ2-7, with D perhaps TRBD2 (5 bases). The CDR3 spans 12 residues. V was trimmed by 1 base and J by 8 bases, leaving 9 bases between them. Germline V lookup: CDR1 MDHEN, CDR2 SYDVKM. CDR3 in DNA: TGTGCCAGCAGTTTATCCCTAGCTAAGCAGTACTTC. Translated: CASSLSLAKQYF.

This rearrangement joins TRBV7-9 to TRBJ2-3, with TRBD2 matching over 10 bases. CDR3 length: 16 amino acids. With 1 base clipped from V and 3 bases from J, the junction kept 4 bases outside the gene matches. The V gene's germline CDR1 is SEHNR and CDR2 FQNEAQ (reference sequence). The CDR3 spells CASSLGASGSTDTQYF. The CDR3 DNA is TGTGCCAGCAGCTTAGGTGCTAGCGGGAGTACAGATACGCAGTATTTT.

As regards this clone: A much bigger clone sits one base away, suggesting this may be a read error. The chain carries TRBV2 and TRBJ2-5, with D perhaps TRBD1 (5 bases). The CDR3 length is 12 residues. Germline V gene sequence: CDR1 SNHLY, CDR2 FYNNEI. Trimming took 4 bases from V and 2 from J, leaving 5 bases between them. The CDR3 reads CASSAGQETQYF. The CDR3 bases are TGTGCCAGCAGTGCAGGGCAAGAGACCCAGTACTTC.

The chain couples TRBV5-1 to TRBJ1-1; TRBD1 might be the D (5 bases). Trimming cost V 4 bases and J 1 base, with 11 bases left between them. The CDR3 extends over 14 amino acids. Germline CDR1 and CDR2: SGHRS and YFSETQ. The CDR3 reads CASSRGTGNTEAFF. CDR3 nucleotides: TGCGCCAGCAGCAGGGGAACAGGGAACACTGAAGCTTTCTTT.

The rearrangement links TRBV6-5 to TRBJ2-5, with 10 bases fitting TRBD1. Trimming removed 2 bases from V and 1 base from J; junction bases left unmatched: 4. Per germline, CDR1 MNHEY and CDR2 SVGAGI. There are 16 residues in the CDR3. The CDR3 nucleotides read TGTGCCAGCAGTTACCGGGACAGGGGCATCCAAGAGACCCAGTACTTC. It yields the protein CASSYRDRGIQETQYF.

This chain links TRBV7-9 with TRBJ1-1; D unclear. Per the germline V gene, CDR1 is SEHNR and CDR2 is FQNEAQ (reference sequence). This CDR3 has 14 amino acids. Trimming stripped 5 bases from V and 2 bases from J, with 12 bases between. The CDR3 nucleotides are TGTGCCAGCAGCCTCCCCGCGGGAAACACTGAAGCTTTCTTT. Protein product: CASSLPAGNTEAFF. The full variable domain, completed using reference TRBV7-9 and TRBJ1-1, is DTGVSQNPRHKITKRGQNVTFRCDPISEHNRLYWYRQTLGQGPEFLTYFQNEAQLEKSRLLSDRFSAERPKGSFSTLEIQRTEQGDSAMYLCASSLPAGNTEAFFGQGTRLTVV.

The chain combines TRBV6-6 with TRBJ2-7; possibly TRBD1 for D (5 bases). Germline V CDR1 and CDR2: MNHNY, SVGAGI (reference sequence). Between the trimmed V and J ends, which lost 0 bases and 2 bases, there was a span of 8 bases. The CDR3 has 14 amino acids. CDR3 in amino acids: CASSYSLGAYEQYF. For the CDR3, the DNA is TGTGCCAGCAGTTACTCATTAGGGGCCTACGAGCAGTACTTC.